This T cell receptor (beta chain) appears in the sequencing data of a study of immune cell composition in non-small cell lung cancer. Germline values: CDR1 MNHEY, CDR2 SVGAGI. The V gene end was trimmed by 2 bases and the J gene end by 5 bases; junction bases not matched to a gene: 8. The CDR3 is made up of 16 amino acids. Data came from immunoSEQ multiplex PCR; TCRdb stores just in-frame clones and leaves some out. The data contain about 3,700 clones, around 62% of them singletons. Genomic DNA came from frozen unsorted single-cell suspensions. The chain couples TRBV6-5 to TRBJ1-1; TRBD1 agrees at 10 bases. This TCR came from a human donor with non-small cell lung cancer. The material sequenced was lung tumor tissue. Here the CDR3 reads CASSYGDRGLRTEAFF. DNA of the CDR3: TGTGCCAGCAGTTACGGGGACAGGGGTTTAAGGACTGAAGCTTTCTTT.